Shown below are 15 T cell receptor beta chains from a single sample sequenced in a study of blood T cell repertoires in COVID-19. Sequenced by immunoSEQ multiplex PCR; TCRdb stores in-frame clones only, minus some. The data hold approximately 21,000 clones, with roughly 73% observed a single time. Sequenced: peripheral blood. The origin of the receptors is a human donor in a cohort sampled during active or convalescent COVID-19.

The rearrangement joins TRBV21-1 to TRBJ2-1; the table gives TRBD2 as D, unverified against the DNA. TRBV21-1 is marked as a pseudogene. The CDR3 extends over 16 amino acids. The CDR3: CASSKRPLAAYNEQFF. DNA for the CDR3: TGTGCCAGCAGCAAACGGCCCCTAGCGGCCTACAATGAGCAGTTCTTC.

By sample share, this clone is medium-sized. This sequence joins TRBV7-8 and TRBJ2-5, with 8 bases fitting TRBD1. V lost 5 bases to trimming and J lost 2 bases; unmatched junction nucleotides: 7. The CDR3 spans 15 residues. Germline CDR1 reads SGHVS; CDR2 reads FQNEAQ. CDR3 loop: CASSDGTGNQETQYF. The CDR3 coding sequence is TGTGCCAGCAGCGACGGGACAGGAAATCAAGAGACCCAGTACTTC. Full variable domain (rest looked up from reference TRBV7-8 and TRBJ2-5): GAGVSQSPRYKVAKRGQDVALRCDPISGHVSLFWYQQALGQGPEFLTYFQNEAQLDKSGLPSDRFFAERPEGSVSTLKIQRTQQEDSAVYLCASSDGTGNQETQYFGPGTRLLVL.

The rearrangement links TRBV7-9 to TRBJ2-3; D remains unclear. The CDR3 loop spans 14 amino acids. CDR1 is SEHNR and CDR2 is FQNEAQ in the germline V gene (reference sequence). V shed 5 bases and J shed 8 bases, with 17 bases lying between them. This chain's CDR3 is CASSNRRPPGTQYF. CDR3 nucleotide sequence: TGTGCCAGCAGCAACCGACGGCCCCCAGGTACGCAGTATTTT.

The V call is TRBV19, the J call TRBJ1-2; tentatively, D is TRBD1 (6 bases). This CDR3 spans 13 amino acids. CDR1 and CDR2 from the germline V gene are LNHDA and SQIVND (reference sequence). V lost 5 bases and J 0 bases, leaving 7 bases between the germline ends. This chain's CDR3 is CASSWTANYGYTF. The CDR3 nucleotides are TGTGCCAGTAGTTGGACAGCTAACTATGGCTACACCTTC.

The V call is TRBV6-6, the J call TRBJ2-7; D is uncertain. CDR3 length equals 17 residues. V lost 5 bases to trimming and J lost 3 bases, with 23 bases between them. Germline V lookup: CDR1 MNHNY, CDR2 SVGAGI (reference sequence). The CDR3 is CASSPFPRLDVSYEQYF. For the CDR3, the DNA is TGTGCCAGCAGTCCCTTCCCCCGTTTAGATGTGAGCTACGAGCAGTACTTC.

The CDR3 protein is CASSVTGLAGTGELFF. CDR3 in DNA: TGTGCCAGCAGCGTCACGGGACTAGCGGGGACCGGGGAGCTGTTTTTT. This sequence joins TRBV7-2 and TRBJ2-2; 13 bases are a match to TRBD2. There are 16 residues in the CDR3. V shed 5 bases and J 5 bases; nucleotides not matched to a gene: 5. Germline CDR1 is SGHTA and CDR2 is FQGNSA.

The CDR3 DNA is TGTGCCAGCAGCACAAAAAAGCCGGGACAGGGGGCATCGGGGGCCAACGTCCTGACTTTC. It is translated as CASSTKKPGQGASGANVLTF. The chain employs TRBV11-3 and TRBJ2-6, with 12 nucleotides matching TRBD1. The ends lost 5 bases at V and 4 bases at J; junction bases unmatched: 15. Germline V gives CDR1 SGHNT, CDR2 YENEEA. This CDR3 contains 20 residues.

This clone ranks as hyperexpanded. The chain uses TRBV19 and TRBJ2-7; 12 bases are shared with TRBD2. This CDR3 contains 15 residues. Germline values: CDR1 LNHDA, CDR2 SQIVND (reference sequence). The trim removed 3 bases at V and 5 bases at J, leaving 5 bases unmatched. This chain's CDR3 is CASSIELAGGDEQYF. In DNA, the CDR3 is TGTGCCAGTAGTATCGAACTAGCGGGAGGTGACGAGCAGTACTTC.

The chain employs TRBV5-1 and TRBJ1-2; D is possibly TRBD1 (6 bases). The CDR3 sequence is 14 residues long. Trimming took off 7 bases at V and 3 bases at J, with 16 bases between the two ends. Germline loops: CDR1 SGHRS, CDR2 YFSETQ. CDR3 nucleotides: TGCGCCAGCGCGATCGAGGGGGTTGACTATGGCTACACCTTC. Encoded protein: CASAIEGVDYGYTF. Supplemented by reference TRBV5-1 and TRBJ1-2, the full variable domain reads KAGVTQTPRYLIKTRGQQVTLSCSPISGHRSVSWYQQTPGQGLQFLFEYFSETQRNKGNFPGRFSGRQFSNSRSEMNVSTLELGDSALYLCASAIEGVDYGYTFGSGTRLTVV.

The chain carries TRBV5-1 and TRBJ1-3; 10 bases are shared with TRBD1. The CDR3 has 19 residues. Germline V gives CDR1 SGHRS, CDR2 YFSETQ. After removal of 4 bases from V and 5 bases from J, the junction contained 18 bases not matched to a gene. The CDR3 loop reads CASSPGQGTPPGGRNTIYF. In DNA form, the CDR3 reads TGCGCCAGCAGCCCGGGACAGGGGACACCGCCCGGGGGCCGAAACACCATATATTTT.

The V call is TRBV7-9, the J call TRBJ1-6; 8 bases fit TRBD1. Per germline, CDR1 SEHNR and CDR2 FQNEAQ (reference sequence). The ends lost 4 bases at V and 8 bases at J; junction bases unmatched: 10. This CDR3 is 16 amino acids long. The CDR3 protein is CASSYLPGQVDSPLHF. DNA of the CDR3: TGTGCCAGCAGCTACCTTCCGGGACAGGTTGATTCACCCCTCCACTTT.

The chain joins TRBV28 to TRBJ1-6; a possible D gene is TRBD1 (6 bases). CDR1 is MDHEN, CDR2 SYDVKM, per germline. This CDR3 is 16 amino acids long. Trimming removed 6 bases from V and 2 bases from J, with 14 bases in between. The CDR3 here is CASSHPQGPYNSPLHF. The CDR3 coding sequence is TGTGCCAGCAGCCACCCACAGGGTCCCTATAATTCACCCCTCCACTTT.

The chain uses TRBV6-2 or TRBV6-3 and TRBJ1-5; D might be TRBD1 (6 bases). Germline loops: CDR1 MNHEY, CDR2 SVGEGT. This CDR3 region has 14 residues. With 4 bases removed from V and 3 bases from J, the gap between germline ends came to 10 bases. CDR3 in DNA: TGTGCCAGCAGTTTACAGGGTAACAATCAGCCCCAGCATTTT. Translating gives CASSLQGNNQPQHF.

The chain combines TRBV19 with TRBJ2-6, with D unclear. The CDR3 covers 15 residues. Germline CDR1 reads LNHDA; CDR2 reads SQIVND (reference sequence). Trimming pared 7 bases from V and 0 bases from J, leaving 10 bases between. The CDR3 is CASTLGYSGANVLTF. CDR3 sequence (DNA): TGTGCCAGTACCCTCGGGTACTCTGGGGCCAACGTCCTGACTTTC.

This chain connects TRBV11-1 to TRBJ1-2; D is possibly TRBD1 (6 bases). Germline assignment: CDR1 SGHAT and CDR2 FQDESV (reference sequence). The CDR3 covers 12 residues. V was clipped by 3 bases and J by 8 bases, with 10 bases between them. CDR3 nucleotide sequence: TGTGCCAGCAGCTTTGGGGGCCGAGGCTACACCTTC. Protein: CASSFGGRGYTF.